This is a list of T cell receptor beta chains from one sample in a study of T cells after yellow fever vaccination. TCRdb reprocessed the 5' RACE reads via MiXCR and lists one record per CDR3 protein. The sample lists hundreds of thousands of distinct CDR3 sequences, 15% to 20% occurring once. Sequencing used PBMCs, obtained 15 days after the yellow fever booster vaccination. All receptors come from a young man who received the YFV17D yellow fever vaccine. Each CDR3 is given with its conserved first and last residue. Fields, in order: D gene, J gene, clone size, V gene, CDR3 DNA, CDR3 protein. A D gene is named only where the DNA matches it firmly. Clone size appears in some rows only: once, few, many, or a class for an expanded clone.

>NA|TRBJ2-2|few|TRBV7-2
TGTGCCAGCAGCCCCTCACGGGTTGGGACCGGGGAGCTGTTTTTT
CASSPSRVGTGELFF
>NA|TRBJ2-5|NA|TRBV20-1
TGCAGTGCTTCCTTCAGCGGGTTAGTGGAGACCCAGTACTTC
CSASFSGLVETQYF
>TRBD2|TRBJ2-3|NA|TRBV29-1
TGCAGCGTTGGGTGGGCTAGCGGGAGTCCGGTATTAGATACGCAGTATTTT
CSVGWASGSPVLDTQYF
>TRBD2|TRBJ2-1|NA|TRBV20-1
TGCAGTGCTACCGGACTAGCTCCCCTCAATGAGCAGTTCTTC
CSATGLAPLNEQFF
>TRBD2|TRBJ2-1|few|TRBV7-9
TGTGCCAGCGCCCCGGGACTAGCGGCAGGGAATGAGCAGTTCTTC
CASAPGLAAGNEQFF
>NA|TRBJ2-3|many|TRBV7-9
TGTGCCAGCAGCCCGAAGGGTCCAGATACGCAGTATTTT
CASSPKGPDTQYF
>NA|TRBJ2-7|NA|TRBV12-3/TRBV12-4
TGTGCCAGTTCCCCGCAGGGGACATCCTACGAGCAGTACTTC
CASSPQGTSYEQYF
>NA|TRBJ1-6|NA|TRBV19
TGTGCCACCCGGGTGGGTGGAAATTCACCCCTCCACTTT
CATRVGGNSPLHF
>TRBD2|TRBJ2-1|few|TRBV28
TGTGCCAGCACCCCTCGGACTAGCGGAGGAGAGCAGTTCTTC
CASTPRTSGGEQFF
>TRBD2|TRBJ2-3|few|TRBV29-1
TGCAGCGTTGAAATCCCAGGGAGGGTCAGAGATACGCAGTATTTT
CSVEIPGRVRDTQYF
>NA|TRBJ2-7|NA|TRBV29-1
TGCAGCGTTAAGGGGACATACGAGCAGTACTTC
CSVKGTYEQYF
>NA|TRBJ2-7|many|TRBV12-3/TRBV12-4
TGTGCCTCCGGTAGTGCATGGAACGAGCAGTACTTC
CASGSAWNEQYF
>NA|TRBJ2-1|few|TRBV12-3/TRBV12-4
TGTGCCAGCAACCTTTGGGGGAATGAGCAGTTCTTC
CASNLWGNEQFF
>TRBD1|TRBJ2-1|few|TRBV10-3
TGTGCCATCAGTGAGAGGACAGGGCCCAATGAGCAGTTCTTC
CAISERTGPNEQFF
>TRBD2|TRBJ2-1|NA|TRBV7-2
TGTGCCAGCAGCCGGTTGGGGGGGAGCTCCTACAATGAGCAGTTCTTC
CASSRLGGSSYNEQFF
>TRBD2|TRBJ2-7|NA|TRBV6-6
TGTGCCAGCATCGGACTAGCTGGGTACGAGCAGTACTTC
CASIGLAGYEQYF
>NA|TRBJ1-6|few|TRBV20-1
TGCAGTGCTTCCAGGGACAATAATTCACCCCTCCACTTT
CSASRDNNSPLHF
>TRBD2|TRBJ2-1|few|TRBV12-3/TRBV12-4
TGTGCCAGCAGTTCGGGACTAGTTCCCCGACGCAGTAATGAGCAGTTCTTC
CASSSGLVPRRSNEQFF
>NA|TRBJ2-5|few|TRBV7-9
TGTGCCAGCAGACCGGACGGAGAGACCCAGTACTTC
CASRPDGETQYF
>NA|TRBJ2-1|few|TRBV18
TGTGCCAGCTCACCTAGCGGCCTATACAATGAGCAGTTCTTC
CASSPSGLYNEQFF
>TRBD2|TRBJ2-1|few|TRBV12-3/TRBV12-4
TGTGCCAGCAGTTACGTAGCGGGTTACAATGAGCAGTTCTTC
CASSYVAGYNEQFF
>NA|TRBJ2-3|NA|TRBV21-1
TGTGCCAGCAGCAAGTATCCCCTCCCGGGACCTTCACCAAAGGCGCAGTATTTT
CASSKYPLPGPSPKAQYF
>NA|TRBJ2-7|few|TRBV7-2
TGTGCCAGCAGCTCCGGGACAAGACGGGTCGAGCAGTACTTC
CASSSGTRRVEQYF
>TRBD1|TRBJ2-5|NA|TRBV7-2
TGTGCCAGCAGCTTAGATGAGGGGGCCCAAGAGACTCAGTACTTC
CASSLDEGAQETQYF
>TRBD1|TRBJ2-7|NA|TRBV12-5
TGTGCTAGTGGGGCGGACAGGGTGGTTAATTACGAGCAGTACTTC
CASGADRVVNYEQYF
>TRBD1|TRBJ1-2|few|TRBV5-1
TGCGCCAGCAGCTTCCTTTGGGGGACAGGGGAGATTGGCTACACCTTC
CASSFLWGTGEIGYTF
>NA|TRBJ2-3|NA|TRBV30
TGTGCCTGGAGTGGTCCCGCAGATACGCAGTATTTT
CAWSGPADTQYF
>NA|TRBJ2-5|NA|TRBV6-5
TGTGCCAGCAGTTACTCTTTTGGGTCAGGAAAAGAGACCCAGTACTTC
CASSYSFGSGKETQYF
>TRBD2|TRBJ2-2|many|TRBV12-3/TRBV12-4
TGTGCCAGCACCAGACTAGCGGGAGCGGGGGAGCTGTTTTTT
CASTRLAGAGELFF
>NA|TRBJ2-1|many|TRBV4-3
TGCGCCAGCAGCCCCTTAGCGGATAGCTCCTACAATGAGCAGTTCTTC
CASSPLADSSYNEQFF
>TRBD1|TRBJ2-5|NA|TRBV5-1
TGCGCCAGCACCGACAGGGGTCCTTGGGAGACCCAGTACTTC
CASTDRGPWETQYF
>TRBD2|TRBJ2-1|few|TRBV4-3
TGCGCCAGCAGCCAAGAGCCAGCGGGAGGATGGGGGGACAATGAGCAGTTCTTC
CASSQEPAGGWGDNEQFF
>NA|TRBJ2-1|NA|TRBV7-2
TGTGCCAGCAGCCTGTTCCGGAGACGGGGCAATGAGCAGTTCTTC
CASSLFRRRGNEQFF
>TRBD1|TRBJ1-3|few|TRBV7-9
TGTGCCAGCAGCCCGGGACAGGGAAACACCATATATTTT
CASSPGQGNTIYF
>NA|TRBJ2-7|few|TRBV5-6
TGTGCCAGCAGCTTGTACAGCACCTACGAGCAGTACTTC
CASSLYSTYEQYF
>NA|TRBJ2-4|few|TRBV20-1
TGCAGTGCAATCCGAGCTCCTGGGGACATTCAGTACTTC
CSAIRAPGDIQYF
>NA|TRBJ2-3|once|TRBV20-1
TGCAGTGCTCCTCTATTCGGGGGTAGCACAGATACGCAGTATTTT
CSAPLFGGSTDTQYF
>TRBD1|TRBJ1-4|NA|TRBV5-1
TGCGCCAGCAGCACGGGACAGCCGGGGGCAGAAAAACTGTTTTTT
CASSTGQPGAEKLFF
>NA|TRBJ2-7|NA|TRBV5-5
TGTGCCAGCACCATCTCACCCGGTGAAACCTACGAGCAGTACTTC
CASTISPGETYEQYF
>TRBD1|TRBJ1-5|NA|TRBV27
TGTGCCAGCAGTTTAGGAGGGACAGAGAATCAGCCCCAGCATTTT
CASSLGGTENQPQHF
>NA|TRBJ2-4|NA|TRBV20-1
TGCAGTGCTACTCACAGAAACATAGCCAAAAACATTCAGTACTTC
CSATHRNIAKNIQYF
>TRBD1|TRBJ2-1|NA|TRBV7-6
TGTGCCAGCAGCTTAGGGATGGACAGGAGAAATAATGAGCAGTTCTTC
CASSLGMDRRNNEQFF
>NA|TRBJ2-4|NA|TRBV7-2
TGTGCCAGCAGCTTAGTGAATAGAAACATTCAGTACTTC
CASSLVNRNIQYF
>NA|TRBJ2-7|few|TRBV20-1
TGCAGTGCTAGAGGGGACGGGACTGGCTACGAGCAGTACTTC
CSARGDGTGYEQYF
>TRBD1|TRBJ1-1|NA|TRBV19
TGTGCCACCACGGACAGGGGGAACACTGAAGCTTTCTTT
CATTDRGNTEAFF
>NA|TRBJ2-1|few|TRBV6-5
TGTGCCAGCAAAATGGGGACGGGTGAGCAGTTCTTC
CASKMGTGEQFF
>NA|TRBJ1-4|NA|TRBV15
TGTGCCACCAGCAGAGTTCAAGGGGGGGGTGAAAAACTGTTTTTT
CATSRVQGGGEKLFF
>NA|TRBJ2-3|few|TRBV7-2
TGTGCCAGCAGACTAGCAGCCACAGATACGCAGTATTTT
CASRLAATDTQYF